Below, 13 T cell receptor beta chains from the same sample are listed, as sequenced in a study of T cell repertoires in cytomegalovirus infection. TCRdb re-derived calls from the reads in MiXCR, one entry per CDR3 protein. The table lists some 250,000 distinct CDR3 sequences, approximately 8.3% of them singletons. Specimen: PBMCs. The origin of the receptors is a human donor in good health (CMV status not recorded). Some clones in this sample may be carry-over from other donors' samples.

This clonotype came up a few times. The chain combines TRBV10-3 with TRBJ2-7; tentatively, D is TRBD1 (6 bases). From germline, CDR1 is ENHRY and CDR2 SYGVKD. The CDR3 runs to 14 residues. Between the trimmed V and J ends, which lost 8 bases and 0 bases, there was a span of 14 bases. This chain's CDR3 is CAIGKQGLSYEQYF. CDR3 sequence (DNA): TGTGCCATCGGGAAACAGGGCCTCTCCTACGAGCAGTACTTC.

This clonotype was seen only once. The chain joins TRBV23-1 to TRBJ2-3; D may match TRBD1 or TRBD2 (5 bases each). TRBV23-1 is placed among ORFs of uncertain function. This CDR3 region has 15 residues. The V end was cut by 5 bases, the J end by 2 bases, with 14 bases between. This CDR3 is CASSEGRVFTDTQYF. For the CDR3, the DNA is TGCGCCAGCAGTGAGGGCAGGGTTTTCACAGATACGCAGTATTTT.

The sample holds one count of this clonotype. The chain combines TRBV29-1 with TRBJ1-5; no clear D. The CDR3 length is 13 residues. Trimming removed 4 bases at V and 4 bases at J, with 11 bases between. Germline-derived CDR1 and CDR2 are SQVTM and ANQGSEA. CDR3 residues: CSVAPGPNQPQHF. The CDR3 DNA is TGCAGCGTTGCCCCGGGTCCGAATCAGCCCCAGCATTTT.

This clonotype was seen more than once but under ten times. The gene calls are TRBV20-1 and TRBJ1-1, with TRBD1 as a possible D gene (6 bases). This CDR3 spans 12 amino acids. V lost 6 bases to trimming and J lost 1 base, with 9 bases between them. Looked up from germline, CDR1 is DFQATT and CDR2 is SNEGSKA (reference sequence). CDR3 sequence (DNA): TGCAGTGCCGTGGGGGCGAACACTGAAGCTTTCTTT. The encoded protein is CSAVGANTEAFF.

This clonotype came up many times. J is TRBJ2-2 and V is TRBV29-1, with 10 bases fitting TRBD1. V gave up 2 bases and J gave up 4 bases; unmatched junction bases: 7. The CDR3 has 16 amino acids. From germline, CDR1 is SQVTM and CDR2 ANQGSEA. The CDR3 protein is CSVELPGQGSTGELFF. DNA for the CDR3: TGCAGCGTTGAACTTCCGGGACAGGGGAGCACCGGGGAGCTGTTTTTT.

This clonotype was counted at least ten times. The rearrangement links TRBV7-2 to TRBJ2-1; D not certain. Germline CDR1 reads SGHTA; CDR2 reads FQGNSA. V dropped 5 bases and J dropped 6 bases, with 14 bases sitting between them. The CDR3 spans 14 residues. CDR3 protein: CASSGVIRSNEQFF. DNA of the CDR3: TGTGCCAGCAGCGGGGTCATTAGGTCCAATGAGCAGTTCTTC.

This clonotype was detected a few times. The chain couples TRBV12-3 or TRBV12-4 to TRBJ1-2; 12 nucleotides align to TRBD1. The V and J ends lost 5 bases and 6 bases, in that order; junction bases with no gene match: 7. The CDR3 is 15 residues long. The CDR3: CASSPGTGGVNGYTF. DNA for the CDR3: TGTGCCAGCAGTCCTGGGACAGGGGGCGTAAATGGCTACACCTTC.

This clonotype was counted only a few times. The V and J genes are TRBV28 and TRBJ1-1; 7 nucleotides match TRBD1. V lost 7 bases to trimming and J lost 0 bases; unmatched junction nucleotides: 5. The CDR3 covers 14 residues. In germline, CDR1 is MDHEN, CDR2 SYDVKM. The CDR3 DNA follows: TGTGCCAGCATCCGCGGGACAGTGAACACTGAAGCTTTCTTT. Its translation: CASIRGTVNTEAFF.

The chain recombines TRBV3-1 with TRBJ1-1; D is possibly TRBD1 (6 bases). Germline CDR1 is LGHDT and CDR2 is YNNKEL (reference sequence). The CDR3 runs 15 residues. Trimming removed 3 bases at V and 6 bases at J, with 17 bases between. The CDR3 nucleotides are TGTGCCAGCAGCCAGGGGGGGGGCGGGGGTGCTGAAGCTTTCTTT. Its translation is CASSQGGGGGAEAFF.

This clonotype showed up many times. The chain is built from TRBV7-2 and TRBJ2-7; 8 positions match TRBD2. J gave up 1 base and V 1 base, and 6 bases lay outside the gene matches. Germline V gene data show CDR1 as SGHTA and CDR2 as FQGNSA. CDR3 length: 16 residues. CDR3 region: CASSLGAGGGSYEQYF. Written as DNA, the CDR3 is TGTGCCAGCAGCTTAGGGGCGGGGGGCGGATCCTACGAGCAGTACTTC.

This clonotype was counted many times. The J gene is TRBJ2-7, the V gene TRBV10-3, with D possibly matching TRBD1 (5 bases). Germline CDR1 is ENHRY and CDR2 is SYGVKD. This CDR3 comprises 14 residues. Trimming stripped 0 bases from V and 2 bases from J, with 8 bases between. Written as DNA, the CDR3 is TGTGCCATCAGTGAGTCGCAGGGCCCCTACGAGCAGTACTTC. This gives the protein CAISESQGPYEQYF.

This clonotype has ten or more counts. The chain links TRBV28 to TRBJ2-7, with a possible D match to TRBD1 (6 bases). In germline, CDR1 is MDHEN, CDR2 SYDVKM. The CDR3 runs to 14 residues. V lost 2 bases and J 6 bases, leaving 14 bases between the germline ends. CDR3 nucleotides: TGTGCCAGCAGTTTAATTACAGGGTTGCGCGAGCAGTACTTC. It yields the protein CASSLITGLREQYF.

The chain carries TRBV7-9 and TRBJ2-6; 9 bases are a match to TRBD1. Germline loops: CDR1 SEHNR, CDR2 FQNEAQ (reference sequence). V gave up 4 bases and J gave up 3 bases; unmatched junction bases: 10. The CDR3 spans 18 residues. In DNA form, the CDR3 reads TGTGCCAGCAGCTCCTGGGGACAGGGCTTGGGTGGGGCCAACGTCCTGACTTTC. It yields the protein CASSSWGQGLGGANVLTF.